The 26 T cell receptor beta chains below were found in one sample sequenced in a study of yellow fever vaccine responses in identical twins (dated by TCRdb to 2016 to 2018). Library creation used RT-PCR. Instrument on record: Illumina HiSeq 2500. In TCRdb, the public reads were trimmed at Q25 with fastp and aligned with MiXCR, with productive beta chains retained. CDR3 protein sequences are deduplicated, and each keeps its most common genes and DNA. The sample includes roughly 2,800 distinct CDR3 sequences, with about 80% observed a single time. 8.8% of the sample belongs to the ten largest clones. The source was T cells from blood (PBMCs), unsorted or a sorted subset (not recorded which), collected before or after yellow fever vaccination (not recorded which). The source is a female donor who received the yellow fever vaccine.

The chain has TRBV2 and TRBJ1-5; D gene uncertain. V gave up 6 bases and J gave up 3 bases, with 12 bases separating them. The CDR3 loop spans 14 amino acids. Germline values: CDR1 SNHLY, CDR2 FYNNEI. CDR3 nucleotides: TGTGCCAGCAGCCTCCGGACGGACAATCAGCCCCAGCATTTT. It encodes CASSLRTDNQPQHF. The complete variable domain, with remaining parts taken from reference TRBV2 and TRBJ1-5, reads EPEVTQTPSHQVTQMGQEVILRCVPISNHLYFYWYRQILGQKVEFLVSFYNNEISEKSEIFDDQFSVERPDGSNFTLKIRSTKLEDSAMYFCASSLRTDNQPQHFGDGTRLSIL.

The genes are TRBV4-1 and TRBJ2-7; 11 nucleotides line up with TRBD2. Germline V gene data show CDR1 as MGHRA and CDR2 as YSYEKL. The ends lost 1 base at V and 1 base at J; junction bases unmatched: 3. This CDR3 contains 16 residues. The CDR3 coding sequence is TGCGCCAGCAGCCAAGGAACTAGCGGGGGTTCCTACGAGCAGTACTTC. Amino acids: CASSQGTSGGSYEQYF.

The sample holds one count of this clonotype. The chain links TRBV24-1 to TRBJ2-3; 8 bases line up with TRBD1. Germline CDR1 and CDR2: KGHDR and SFDVKD. The CDR3 covers 15 residues. V was clipped by 1 base and J by 3 bases; unmatched bases: 2. CDR3 sequence (DNA): TGTGCCACCAGTGATTTTACAGGGGGAACAGATACGCAGTATTTT. It yields the protein CATSDFTGGTDTQYF.

This chain joins TRBV5-6 and TRBJ2-7; TRBD1 aligns across 9 bases. CDR1 is SGHDT and CDR2 is YYEEEE in the germline V gene. The ends lost 2 bases at V and 1 base at J; junction bases unmatched: 1. The CDR3 length is 14 residues. CDR3 in amino acids: CASSFGQGSYEQYV. CDR3 in DNA: TGTGCCAGCAGCTTCGGACAGGGGTCCTACGAGCAGTACGTC.

This chain joins TRBV12-3 or TRBV12-4 and TRBJ1-5; 9 bases agree with TRBD1. V gave up 6 bases and J gave up 0 bases; unmatched junction bases: 12. This CDR3 spans 18 amino acids. The CDR3 is CASSNRDRVHYSNQPQHF. The CDR3, as DNA: TGTGCCAGCAGCAACCGGGACAGGGTTCATTATAGCAATCAGCCCCAGCATTTT.

V and J are TRBV6-4 and TRBJ2-2; TRBD2 matches 8 bases. Per germline, CDR1 MRHNA and CDR2 SNTAGT. With 6 bases clipped from V and 5 bases from J, the junction kept 5 bases outside the gene matches. CDR3 size: 14 residues. CDR3 in amino acids: CASRAGTSTGELFF. The CDR3 DNA sequence: TGTGCCAGCAGAGCCGGGACTAGTACCGGGGAGCTGTTTTTT.

The chain carries TRBV7-8 and TRBJ2-3; D is ambiguous. This CDR3 region has 12 residues. Germline V gives CDR1 SGHVS, CDR2 FQNEAQ. Trimming removed 6 bases at V and 6 bases at J, with 10 bases between. The CDR3 loop reads CASRQELDTQYF. In nucleotides, the CDR3 is TGTGCCAGCAGGCAAGAGCTGGATACGCAGTATTTT. The full variable domain, with the rest looked up from reference TRBV7-8 and TRBJ2-3, is GAGVSQSPRYKVAKRGQDVALRCDPISGHVSLFWYQQALGQGPEFLTYFQNEAQLDKSGLPSDRFFAERPEGSVSTLKIQRTQQEDSAVYLCASRQELDTQYFGPGTRLTVL.

The gene calls are TRBV12-3 or TRBV12-4 and TRBJ2-3, with TRBD1 identical over 9 bases. The CDR3 loop spans 15 amino acids. Trimming removed 4 bases from V and 2 bases from J; junction bases left unmatched: 4. The CDR3 sequence is CASSSGQGTTDTQYF. Written as DNA, the CDR3 is TGTGCCAGCAGTTCCGGACAGGGGACCACAGATACGCAGTATTTT.

The sample holds one count of this clonotype. V and J are TRBV18 and TRBJ1-1; D unresolved. The CDR3 covers 13 residues. Germline V CDR1 and CDR2: KGHSH, LQKENI. V lost 3 bases to trimming and J lost 0 bases, with 5 bases between them. The CDR3 here is CASSPGVNTEAFF. CDR3 nucleotide sequence: TGTGCCAGCTCACCGGGAGTGAACACTGAAGCTTTCTTT.

The rearrangement uses TRBV4-1 and TRBJ1-6; the D is unclear. From germline, CDR1 is MGHRA and CDR2 YSYEKL. Trimming removed 0 bases at V and 5 bases at J, with 11 bases between. The CDR3 runs 16 residues. The CDR3 is CASSQDKFRNNSPLHF. CDR3 in DNA: TGCGCCAGCAGCCAAGACAAGTTCAGAAATAATTCACCCCTCCACTTT.

This chain connects TRBV7-8 to TRBJ2-3; a possible D gene is TRBD1 (6 bases). The ends were cut back, 5 bases at V and 0 bases at J, with 9 bases in the middle. Per the germline V gene, CDR1 is SGHVS and CDR2 is FQNEAQ. The CDR3 covers 14 residues. The CDR3 DNA reads TGTGCCAGCAGCCCGAGGGGGAGCACAGATACGCAGTATTTT. This codes for CASSPRGSTDTQYF.

The chain employs TRBV28 and TRBJ2-1; 8 positions agree with TRBD2. Germline V CDR1 and CDR2: MDHEN, SYDVKM. V was pared by 7 bases and J by 0 bases, with 8 bases of the junction left unmatched. There are 16 residues in the CDR3. In DNA, the CDR3 is TGTGCCAGCACCTTTCTCAGCGGGAGCTCCTACAATGAGCAGTTCTTC. It translates to CASTFLSGSSYNEQFF.

The chain carries TRBV7-1 and TRBJ2-1; 7 nucleotides line up with TRBD1. Being an ORF, TRBV7-1 has a function that is uncertain. The ends lost 6 bases at V and 9 bases at J; junction bases unmatched: 2. The CDR3 is 11 residues long. The CDR3 is CASRTGSEQFF. DNA of the CDR3: TGTGCCAGCAGGACAGGGTCTGAGCAGTTCTTC.

CDR3 in amino acids: CASSYFPPGQGAETQYF. The CDR3 nucleotides are TGTGCCAGCAGTTACTTTCCTCCGGGACAGGGGGCCGAGACCCAGTACTTC. The chain links TRBV6-2 or TRBV6-3 to TRBJ2-5, with 12 positions matching TRBD1. Germline values: CDR1 MNHEY, CDR2 SVGEGT. The CDR3 is 17 amino acids. V lost 1 base, J lost 5 bases, and 8 bases stayed unmatched.

The V and J genes are TRBV9 and TRBJ2-1; 8 nucleotides line up with TRBD2. CDR1 and CDR2 (germline): SGDLS, YYNGEE. The CDR3 contains 17 residues. V shed 7 bases, J shed 10 bases, and the junction held 22 bases outside the gene matches. The CDR3 here is CASDPTRSAGVISEQFF. CDR3 DNA sequence: TGTGCCAGCGACCCCACCCGTTCAGCGGGAGTAATTAGCGAGCAGTTCTTC. The full variable domain, with the rest looked up from reference TRBV9 and TRBJ2-1, is DSGVTQTPKHLITATGQRVTLRCSPRSGDLSVYWYQQSLDQGLQFLIQYYNGEERAKGNILERFSAQQFPDLHSELNLSSLELGDSALYFCASDPTRSAGVISEQFFGPGTRLTVL.

The rearrangement uses TRBV4-1 and TRBJ1-5; D gene unclear. The CDR3 totals 13 residues. The V gene lost 1 base and the J gene lost 6 bases, with 7 bases spanning the gap. Germline V gene sequence: CDR1 MGHRA, CDR2 YSYEKL. CDR3 loop: CASSQGGGQPQHF. CDR3 sequence (DNA): TGCGCCAGCAGCCAAGGGGGAGGTCAGCCCCAGCATTTT.

There are a few counts of this clonotype. The genes are TRBV18 and TRBJ2-7; 10 nucleotides agree with TRBD1. The germline V gene has CDR1 KGHSH and CDR2 LQKENI. This CDR3 has 14 residues. The V segment lost 4 bases and the J segment 6 bases; nucleotides outside the gene matches: 6. The CDR3 coding sequence is TGTGCCAGCTCACTTAGACAGGGGGCCGGCGAGCAGTACTTC. Amino acid sequence: CASSLRQGAGEQYF. The complete variable domain, with remaining parts taken from reference TRBV18 and TRBJ2-7, reads NAGVMQNPRHLVRRRGQEARLRCSPMKGHSHVYWYRQLPEEGLKFMVYLQKENIIDESGMPKERFSAEFPKEGPSILRIQQVVRGDSAAYFCASSLRQGAGEQYFGPGTRLTVT.

V and J are TRBV4-2 and TRBJ2-3; the match to TRBD2 covers 10 bases. V lost 0 bases to trimming and J lost 5 bases; unmatched junction nucleotides: 8. The CDR3 contains 17 residues. Per germline, CDR1 LGHNA and CDR2 YNFKEQ. The CDR3: CASSQDGPSGSVDTQYF. Here the CDR3 DNA reads TGTGCCAGCAGCCAAGACGGGCCTAGCGGGAGCGTAGATACGCAGTATTTT.

The CDR3 region has the DNA TGTGCCAGCAGCGATAGGACAGGGCACACCGGGGAGCTGTTTTTT. Its translation: CASSDRTGHTGELFF. The V call is TRBV11-3, the J call TRBJ2-2, with TRBD1 identical over 8 bases. CDR1 and CDR2 (germline): SGHNT, YENEEA. With 5 bases clipped from V and 3 bases from J, the junction kept 5 bases outside the gene matches. The CDR3 is 15 residues long.

The genes are TRBV6-1 and TRBJ1-2; D remains unclear. This CDR3 comprises 13 residues. V was clipped by 7 bases and J by 5 bases, with 14 bases between them. From germline, CDR1 is MNHNS and CDR2 SASEGT. Written as DNA, the CDR3 is TGTGCCAGCACTGCAGGAACGCTATATGGCTACACCTTC. Residues: CASTAGTLYGYTF.

The chain combines TRBV20-1 with TRBJ2-5; a possible D gene is TRBD2 (6 bases). This CDR3 is 15 amino acids long. The germline V gene has CDR1 DFQATT and CDR2 SNEGSKA (reference sequence). Trimming took 0 bases from V and 7 from J, leaving 18 bases between them. CDR3 loop: CSARDPRTGGVTQYF. The CDR3 DNA follows: TGCAGTGCTAGAGATCCCCGGACCGGGGGTGTGACCCAGTACTTC.

The chain joins TRBV12-3 or TRBV12-4 to TRBJ2-3; D is unclear. The CDR3 has 14 amino acids. Trimming stripped 2 bases from V and 0 bases from J, with 6 bases between. The DNA for the CDR3 is TGTGCCAGCAGTTTACTGTGGAGCACAGATACGCAGTATTTT. Translated, it gives CASSLLWSTDTQYF.

The chain couples TRBV6-5 to TRBJ1-2; D is unresolved. The CDR3 covers 14 residues. The germline V gene has CDR1 MNHEY and CDR2 SVGAGI. The germline V and J ends were trimmed by 1 base and 2 bases, with 8 bases remaining between them. Here the CDR3 DNA reads TGTGCCAGCAGTTACTACCCATCCAACTATGGCTACACCTTC. Translated: CASSYYPSNYGYTF.

The rearrangement links TRBV14 to TRBJ1-1; D is uncertain. Germline V gene lookup returns CDR1 SGHDN and CDR2 FVKESK. CDR3 size: 13 residues. The V gene lost 2 bases and the J gene lost 6 bases, with 10 bases spanning the gap. CDR3 nucleotides: TGTGCCAGCAGCCAAAGGTGGGCCTCTGAAGCTTTCTTT. It codes for CASSQRWASEAFF.

This clonotype was seen just once. This rearrangement joins TRBV7-9 to TRBJ2-2; no firm D call. The CDR3 sequence is 14 residues long. V lost 5 bases, J lost 5 bases, and 12 bases lay in between. Germline V lookup: CDR1 SEHNR, CDR2 FQNEAQ (reference sequence). CDR3: CASSPALGTGELFF. The CDR3 coding sequence is TGTGCCAGCAGCCCCGCCCTGGGGACCGGGGAGCTGTTTTTT.

This clonotype was observed a handful of times. The J gene is TRBJ1-2, the V gene TRBV6-1; 10 bases fit TRBD1. From germline, CDR1 is MNHNS and CDR2 SASEGT. J lost 6 bases, V lost 6 bases, and 4 bases had no gene match. The CDR3 has 13 amino acids. This chain's CDR3 is CASSHGQGDGYTF. As DNA, the CDR3 is TGTGCCAGCAGCCACGGACAGGGGGATGGCTACACCTTC.